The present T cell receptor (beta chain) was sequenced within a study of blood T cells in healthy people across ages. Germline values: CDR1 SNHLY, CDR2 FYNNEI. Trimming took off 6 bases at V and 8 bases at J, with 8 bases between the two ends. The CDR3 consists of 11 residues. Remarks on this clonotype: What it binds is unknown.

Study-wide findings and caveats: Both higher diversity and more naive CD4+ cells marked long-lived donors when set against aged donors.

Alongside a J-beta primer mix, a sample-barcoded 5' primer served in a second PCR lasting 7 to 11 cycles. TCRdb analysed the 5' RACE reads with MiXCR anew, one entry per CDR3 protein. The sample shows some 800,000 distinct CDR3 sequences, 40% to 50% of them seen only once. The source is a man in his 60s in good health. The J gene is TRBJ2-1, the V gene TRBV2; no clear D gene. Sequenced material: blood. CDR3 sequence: CASSPGHEQFF. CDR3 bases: TGTGCCAGCAGCCCCGGTCATGAGCAGTTCTTC.